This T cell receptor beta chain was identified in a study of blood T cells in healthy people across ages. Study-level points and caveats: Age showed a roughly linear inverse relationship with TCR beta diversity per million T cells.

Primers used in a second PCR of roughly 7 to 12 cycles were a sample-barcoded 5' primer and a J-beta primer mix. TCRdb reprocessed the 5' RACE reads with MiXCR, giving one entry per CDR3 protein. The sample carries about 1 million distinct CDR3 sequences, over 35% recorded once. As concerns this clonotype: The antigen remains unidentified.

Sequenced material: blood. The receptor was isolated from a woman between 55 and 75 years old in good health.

CDR3 sequence (DNA): TGTGCCAGCAGTTACTCGGGGATTAGCAATCAGCCCCAGCATTTT. Translated, it gives CASSYSGISNQPQHF. The rearrangement links TRBV6-2 or TRBV6-3 to TRBJ1-5, with D unclear. Trimming stripped 0 bases from V and 0 bases from J, with 6 bases between. Per germline, CDR1 MNHEY and CDR2 SVGEGT. This CDR3 comprises 15 residues.